This T cell receptor beta chain was found in a study of shared clonotypes between healthy human individuals. General observations from the study: The study found approximately 5% of naive CD4 clonotypes shared across several donors. Rarefaction analysis demonstrated incomplete sorted-subset sequencing notwithstanding large depth.

CDR3 length: 16 amino acids. V dropped 4 bases and J dropped 1 base, with 17 bases sitting between them. The germline V gene has CDR1 SGHDT and CDR2 YYEEEE. In the naive CD8 group, cells lacked CD45RO and were positively selected for CCR7, so terminally differentiated effector memory CD45RA+ cells were left out. Comments on this clone: Its antigen is not identified.

For every subset, genomic DNA was evenly distributed across several immunoSEQ plates. Sequencing used immunoSEQ multiplex PCR; TCRdb keeps in-frame clones, though not all of them. The sample lists more than 600,000 clones; about 91% were seen once. Sequenced sample: naive CD8+ T cells sorted from blood. The rearrangement uses TRBV5-6 and TRBJ2-5; either TRBD1 or TRBD2 may supply D (5 bases each). This receptor was identified in a man aged 25 to 45 in good health. Here the CDR3 DNA reads TGTGCCAGCAGCCGTAAAGACTTTGGGGGCCAAGAGACCCAGTACTTC. It is translated as CASSRKDFGGQETQYF.